Listed below are T cell receptor beta chains from one sample, sequenced in a study of Graves' ophthalmopathy and Graves' hyperthyroidism. TCRdb reanalysed the multiplex PCR reads using MiXCR and keeps one entry per CDR3 protein. The table includes almost 750,000 distinct CDR3 sequences, about 44% detected once. The sample comprised peripheral blood. The receptors shown here come from an adult man with Graves' ophthalmopathy. The CDR3 runs from the conserved cysteine through the conserved F or W. D genes are given only for firm matches. Clone size is not always given. Where it is, it says once, few, many or a class for expanded clones.

j_gene	abundance	v_gene	len	d_gene	CDR3nt	CDR3aa
TRBJ1-5	-	TRBV24-1	15	-	TGTGCCACCAGTGCCATCCGAGACAGCAATCAGCCCCAGCATTTT	CATSAIRDSNQPQHF
TRBJ2-3	-	TRBV7-2	13	TRBD1	TGTGCCAGCAGCTTAGATCAGACAGGGGGCCAATATTTT	CASSLDQTGGQYF
TRBJ1-6	once	TRBV7-2	15	TRBD1	TGTGCCAGCAGTGTGGAGCAGGGGGGAAATTCACCCCTCCACTTT	CASSVEQGGNSPLHF
TRBJ1-1	-	TRBV29-1	14	-	TGCAGCGTTGAAGGGGGCCAGGGAGGCACTGAAGCTTTCTTT	CSVEGGQGGTEAFF
TRBJ1-1	-	TRBV19	15	-	TGTGCCAGTAGTCCGCCGGGCGGGTGGAACACTGAAGCTTTCTTT	CASSPPGGWNTEAFF
TRBJ2-5	few	TRBV20-1	11	-	TGCAGTGCTAAACGGTCAGAGACCCAGTACTTC	CSAKRSETQYF
TRBJ1-1	few	TRBV19	16	TRBD1	TGTGCCAGTAGTATCCTTCCGGGACAGGGCGACACTGAAGCTTTCTTT	CASSILPGQGDTEAFF
TRBJ1-5	many	TRBV10-3	15	-	TGTGCCATCAGTGAGTCTATGGGGCCAGAGCAGCCCCAGCATTTT	CAISESMGPEQPQHF
TRBJ1-1	few	TRBV9	14	TRBD1	TGTGCCAGCAGCCGGACAGGGGGCACGGCTGAAGCTTTCTTT	CASSRTGGTAEAFF
TRBJ2-7	few	TRBV10-1	13	-	TGCGCCAGCAGTGAGTCGCAGACCTACGAGCAGTACTTC	CASSESQTYEQYF
TRBJ1-1	many	TRBV29-1	11	-	TGCAGCGCCGAAGGGGGGGCTGAAGCTTTCTTT	CSAEGGAEAFF
TRBJ2-7	few	TRBV7-7	12	-	TGTGCCAGCAGTTTATTCCACTACGAGCAGTACTTC	CASSLFHYEQYF
TRBJ2-7	-	TRBV12-3/TRBV12-4	18	-	TGTGCTAGTACCGTGCCCAGGCACGGCCGGGGCCGAAAGTGCGAGCAGTACTTC	CASTVPRHGRGRKCEQYF
TRBJ1-4	-	TRBV2	9	-	TGTGCAACTAATGAAAAACTGTATTTT	CATNEKLYF
TRBJ2-5	-	TRBV20-1	15	TRBD1	TGCAGTGCTACCACAGGGGGCGAATTCTTCGGGACCCAGTACTTC	CSATTGGEFFGTQYF
TRBJ1-1	few	TRBV6-1	14	-	TGTGCCAGCAGTGTACTACAGTTGAACACTGAAGCTTTCTTT	CASSVLQLNTEAFF
TRBJ2-5	-	TRBV20-1	15	TRBD2	TGCAGTGCTAGCCCTCTCGGGGGGTTTGGAGAGACCCAGTACTTC	CSASPLGGFGETQYF
TRBJ1-1	many	TRBV5-5	13	TRBD1	TGTGCCAGCAGCAAACAGGGGTTCCCTGAAGCTTTCTTT	CASSKQGFPEAFF
TRBJ1-1	-	TRBV20-1	15	-	TGCAGCTGTCGCCCAGCGGGTACTATGAACACTGAAGCTTTCTTT	CSCRPAGTMNTEAFF
TRBJ1-4	-	TRBV5-6	14	TRBD1	TGTGCCAGCAGCTCCGTCAGGGGGCGAGAAAAACTGTTTTTT	CASSSVRGREKLFF
TRBJ2-7	many	TRBV29-1	12	-	TGCAGCGTCGGGGACATCTCCTACGAGCAGTACTTC	CSVGDISYEQYF
TRBJ2-2	-	TRBV7-2	17	-	TGTGCCAGCAGCCAAGATGGGTCGGGAGCGAACACCGGGGAGCTGTTTTTT	CASSQDGSGANTGELFF
TRBJ1-5	-	TRBV19	20	-	TGTGCCAGTAGTCCCGGCTTCGGGCGAGGGGGGGCCCCTAGCAATCAGCCCCAGCATTTT	CASSPGFGRGGAPSNQPQHF
TRBJ1-2	few	TRBV24-1	14	-	TGTGCCACCAGTGACCCCCAGGGGAACTATGGCTACACCTTC	CATSDPQGNYGYTF
TRBJ1-1	-	TRBV12-3/TRBV12-4	13	-	TGTGCCAGCAAAGGACTTACGAACACTGAAGCTTTCTTT	CASKGLTNTEAFF
TRBJ1-1	few	TRBV6-5	12	-	TGTGCCAGCGGACCCGGGGACACTGAAGCTTTCTTT	CASGPGDTEAFF